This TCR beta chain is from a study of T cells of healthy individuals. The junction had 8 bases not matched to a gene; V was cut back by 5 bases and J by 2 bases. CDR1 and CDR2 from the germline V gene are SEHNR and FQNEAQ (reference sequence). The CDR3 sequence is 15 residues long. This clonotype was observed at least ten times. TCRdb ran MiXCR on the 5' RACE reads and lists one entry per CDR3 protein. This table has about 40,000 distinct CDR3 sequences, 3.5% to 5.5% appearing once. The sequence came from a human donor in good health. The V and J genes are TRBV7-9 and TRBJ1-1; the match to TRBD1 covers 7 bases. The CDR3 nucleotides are TGTGCCAGCAGCCGCAGGGGGGGAGCAAACACTGAAGCTTTCTTT. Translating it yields CASSRRGGANTEAFF.